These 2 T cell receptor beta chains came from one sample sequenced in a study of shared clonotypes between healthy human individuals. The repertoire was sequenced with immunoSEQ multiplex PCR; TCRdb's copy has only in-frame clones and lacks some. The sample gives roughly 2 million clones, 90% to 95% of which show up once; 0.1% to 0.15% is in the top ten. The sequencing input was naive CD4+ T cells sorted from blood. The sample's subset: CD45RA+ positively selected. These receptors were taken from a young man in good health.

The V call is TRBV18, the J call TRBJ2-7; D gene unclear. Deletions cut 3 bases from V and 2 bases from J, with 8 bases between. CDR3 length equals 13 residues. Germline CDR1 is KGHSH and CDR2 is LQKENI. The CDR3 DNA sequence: TGTGCCAGCTCACCTCTGGAGCCCTACGAGCAGTACTTC. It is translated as CASSPLEPYEQYF.

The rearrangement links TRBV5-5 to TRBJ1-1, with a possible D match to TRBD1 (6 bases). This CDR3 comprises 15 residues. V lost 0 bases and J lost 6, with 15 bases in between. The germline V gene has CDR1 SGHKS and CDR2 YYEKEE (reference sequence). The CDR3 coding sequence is TGTGCCAGCAGCTTGGCCACAGGGAGTGGAGCTGAAGCTTTCTTT. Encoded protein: CASSLATGSGAEAFF.